What follows are 11 T cell receptor beta chains derived from one specimen sequenced in a study of radiotherapy plus CTLA-4 blockade in lung cancer listed by TCRdb under 2018. The library was produced with the immunoSEQ multiplex PCR assay. TCRdb carries this immuneACCESS record with in-frame sequences only. Its versions omit some clonotypes, under half of them owing to an unresolved V gene in the studies checked, with the rest unexplained. The sample includes 100,000 or so clones, with around 81% observed a single time. The top ten constitute 14% to 15% of the sample. The sequenced sample was peripheral blood, obtained from a patient treated with radiotherapy plus ipilimumab. Receptors originate from a human donor with non-small cell lung cancer that progressed on radiotherapy plus ipilimumab.

This clone was counted once. The rearrangement uses TRBV5-1 and TRBJ1-3, with D tentatively TRBD1 (5 bases). The CDR3 extends over 16 amino acids. The V end was cut by 0 bases, the J end by 1 base, with 11 bases between. Germline CDR1 and CDR2: SGHRS and YFSETQ. The CDR3 here is CASSLADGGSGNTIYF. The CDR3 bases are TGCGCCAGCAGCTTGGCCGACGGGGGATCTGGAAACACCATATATTTT. Supplemented by reference TRBV5-1 and TRBJ1-3, the full variable domain reads KAGVTQTPRYLIKTRGQQVTLSCSPISGHRSVSWYQQTPGQGLQFLFEYFSETQRNKGNFPGRFSGRQFSNSRSEMNVSTLELGDSALYLCASSLADGGSGNTIYFGEGSWLTVV.

This chain uses TRBV27 with TRBJ2-7; D is unresolved. V was pared by 5 bases and J by 4 bases, with 18 bases between. This CDR3 has 15 residues. Germline V gene sequence: CDR1 MNHEY, CDR2 SMNVEV (reference sequence). Here the CDR3 reads CASSPASRIQYEQYF. As DNA, the CDR3 is TGTGCCAGCAGTCCAGCATCGAGGATACAGTACGAGCAGTACTTC.

In DNA, the CDR3 is TGTGCCAGCAGTAACAAAGCGAACACCGGGGAGCTGTTTTTT. Its protein is CASSNKANTGELFF. V and J are TRBV2 and TRBJ2-2; no reliable D call. Germline loops: CDR1 SNHLY, CDR2 FYNNEI. This CDR3 has 14 residues. V lost 5 bases and J lost 0, with 7 bases in between.

The chain links TRBV6-4 to TRBJ2-3, with D perhaps being TRBD1 or TRBD2 (5 bases each). The V gene's germline CDR1 is MRHNA and CDR2 SNTAGT. CDR3 length: 15 residues. With 5 bases removed from V and 1 base from J, the gap between germline ends came to 13 bases. CDR3 loop: CASSQGLGRTDTQYF. The CDR3 nucleotides are TGTGCCAGCAGTCAAGGGTTGGGACGCACAGATACGCAGTATTTT.

This clone occurred a few times. This sample includes further DNA sequences coding for the same CDR3. V usage is TRBV7-6 and J usage is TRBJ2-7, with a weak D call TRBD2 (5 bases). CDR1 is SGHVS and CDR2 is FNYEAQ in the germline V gene. The length of the CDR3 is 13 residues. Trimming removed 1 base at V and 7 bases at J, with 11 bases between. The DNA for the CDR3 is TGTGCCAGCAGCTTAGTGGGTGGCGGGGAGCAGTACTTC. This sequence encodes CASSLVGGGEQYF.

This chain connects TRBV5-1 to TRBJ2-7; TRBD2 agrees at 15 bases. J gave up 5 bases and V 7 bases, and 1 base lay outside the gene matches. The CDR3 covers 13 residues. Germline values: CDR1 SGHRS, CDR2 YFSETQ. The CDR3: CASGTSGGNEQYF. Here the CDR3 DNA reads TGCGCCAGCGGGACTAGCGGGGGGAACGAGCAGTACTTC.

The rearrangement uses TRBV5-1 and TRBJ2-3; D is possibly TRBD1 or TRBD2 (5 bases each). The ends were cut back, 0 bases at V and 2 bases at J, with 7 bases in the middle. CDR3 size: 14 residues. From germline, CDR1 is SGHRS and CDR2 YFSETQ. The CDR3 spells CASSLAGTTDTQYF. The CDR3 coding sequence is TGCGCCAGCAGCTTGGCTGGGACCACAGATACGCAGTATTTT.

V usage is TRBV5-4 and J usage is TRBJ1-6, with 8 bases fitting TRBD1. Germline CDR1 is SGHNT and CDR2 is YYREEE (reference sequence). Unmatched junction bases numbered 5, after V lost 2 bases and J lost 10 bases. The CDR3 loop spans 14 amino acids. CDR3: CASSFGQGWSPLHF. The DNA of the CDR3 is TGTGCCAGCAGCTTTGGACAGGGCTGGTCACCCCTCCACTTT. The full variable domain, completed using reference TRBV5-4 and TRBJ1-6, is ETGVTQSPTHLIKTRGQQVTLRCSSQSGHNTVSWYQQALGQGPQFIFQYYREEENGRGNFPPRFSGLQFPNYSSELNVNALELDDSALYLCASSFGQGWSPLHFGNGTRLTVT.

This chain connects TRBV5-4 to TRBJ1-4, with TRBD1 identical over 7 bases. Trimming removed 4 bases from V and 5 bases from J; junction bases left unmatched: 5. The CDR3 has 14 residues. CDR1 and CDR2 from the germline V gene are SGHNT and YYREEE (reference sequence). In DNA form, the CDR3 reads TGTGCCAGCAGCCGGGACAGACAAAATGAAAAACTGTTTTTT. Translation gives CASSRDRQNEKLFF.

V and J are TRBV4-3 and TRBJ1-6; D gene unclear. The CDR3 runs 15 residues. V lost 0 bases and J lost 6, with 9 bases in between. Germline V gene lookup returns CDR1 LGHNA and CDR2 YSLEER. CDR3 amino acids: CASSQDFRPNSPLHF. For the CDR3, the DNA is TGCGCCAGCAGCCAAGATTTCAGGCCTAATTCACCCCTCCACTTT.

V usage is TRBV30 and J usage is TRBJ1-3; D ambiguous. The germline V gene encodes CDR1 GTSNPN and CDR2 SVGIG (reference sequence). V was cut by 2 bases and J by 0 bases, with 14 bases left in between. CDR3 length equals 16 residues. The CDR3 spells CAWSREGGSSGNTIYF. The CDR3 DNA is TGTGCCTGGAGTCGGGAGGGAGGCAGCTCTGGAAACACCATATATTTT.